The T cell receptor beta chain described here comes from a study of T cells in pancreatic ductal adenocarcinoma. Here immunoSEQ multiplex PCR was the method, and the copy in TCRdb shows in-frame clones only, minus some. The sample contains 15,000 to 20,000 clones, roughly 86% of which appear only once. The selected patients with pancreatic ductal adenocarcinoma had surgery but no neoadjuvant therapy. The CDR3 consists of 15 residues. Germline V gene sequence: CDR1 MDHEN, CDR2 SYDVKM. Trimming cost V 10 bases and J 5 bases, with 23 bases left between them. Sequenced input: PBMCs. The V and J genes are TRBV28 and TRBJ1-1; D call uncertain. This clonotype was obtained from a human donor with pancreatic ductal adenocarcinoma. CDR3 region: CATLSGSIIETEAFF. CDR3 in DNA: TGTGCCACCCTTTCCGGGTCTATCATCGAGACTGAAGCTTTCTTT.